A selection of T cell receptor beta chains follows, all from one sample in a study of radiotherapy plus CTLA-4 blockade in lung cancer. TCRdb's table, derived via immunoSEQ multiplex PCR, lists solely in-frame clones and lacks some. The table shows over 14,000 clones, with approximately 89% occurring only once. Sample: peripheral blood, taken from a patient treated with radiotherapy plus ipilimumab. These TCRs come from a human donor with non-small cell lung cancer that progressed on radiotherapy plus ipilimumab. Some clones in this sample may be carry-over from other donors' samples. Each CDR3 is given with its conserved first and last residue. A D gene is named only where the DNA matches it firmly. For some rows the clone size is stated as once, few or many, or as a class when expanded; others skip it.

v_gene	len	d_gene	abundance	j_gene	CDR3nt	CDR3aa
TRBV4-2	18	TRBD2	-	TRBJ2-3	TGTGCCAGCAGCCAAGAAAGGAGGCTAGCGGGATACACAGATACGCAGTATTTT	CASSQERRLAGYTDTQYF
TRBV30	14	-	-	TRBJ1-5	TGTGCCTGGAGTGGGGGCGGGGGGGATCAGCCCCAGCATTTT	CAWSGGGGDQPQHF
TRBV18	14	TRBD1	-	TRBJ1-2	TGTGCCAGCTCACCCGGACAGGGGGCAGTTGGCTACACCTTC	CASSPGQGAVGYTF
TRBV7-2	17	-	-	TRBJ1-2	TGTGCCAGCAGCGACGTGGTCGGAGACGGAAAGACCTATGGCTACACCTTC	CASSDVVGDGKTYGYTF
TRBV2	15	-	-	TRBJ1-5	TGTGCCAGCTCCCCCTCCGGGTATAGCAATCAGCCCCAGCATTTT	CASSPSGYSNQPQHF
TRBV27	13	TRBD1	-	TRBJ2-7	TGTGCCAGCAGGGCCAGGGGGACCTACGAGCAGTACTTC	CASRARGTYEQYF
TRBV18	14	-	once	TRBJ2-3	TGTGCCAGCCAAAACCAGCGGAGCACAGATACGCAGTATTTT	CASQNQRSTDTQYF
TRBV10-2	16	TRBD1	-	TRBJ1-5	TGCGCCAGCAGTGACCCCTCCCGGGACAGAAATCAGCCCCAGCATTTT	CASSDPSRDRNQPQHF
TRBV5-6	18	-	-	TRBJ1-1	TGTGCCAGCAGCTTGATATCGGACAGACTGAGCCATGGCACTGAAGCTTTCTTT	CASSLISDRLSHGTEAFF
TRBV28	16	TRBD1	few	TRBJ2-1	TGTGCCAGCAGTTCCTGGACAGGGGGCTCGTACAATGAGCAGTTCTTC	CASSSWTGGSYNEQFF
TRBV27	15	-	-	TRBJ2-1	TGTGCCAGCAGTTTACGGGACTCCCTCTACAATGAGCAGTTCTTC	CASSLRDSLYNEQFF
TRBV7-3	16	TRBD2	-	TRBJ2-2	TGTGCCAGCAGCTCTATAGCTTCGGGACTAACCGGGGAGCTGTTTTTT	CASSSIASGLTGELFF
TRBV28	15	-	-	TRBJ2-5	TGTGCCAGCAGTTTACGACCAGGCCCCTGGGAGACCCAGTACTTC	CASSLRPGPWETQYF
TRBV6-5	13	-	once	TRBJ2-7	TGTGCCAGCTTTAAACAGGGAGCCTACGAGCAGTACTTC	CASFKQGAYEQYF
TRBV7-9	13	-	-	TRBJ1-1	TGTGCCAGCAGCTCCAAACTGAAAGATGAAGCTTTCTTT	CASSSKLKDEAFF
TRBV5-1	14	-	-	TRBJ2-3	TGCGCCAGCAGCTTGTTAGATGTGACAGATACGCAGTATTTT	CASSLLDVTDTQYF
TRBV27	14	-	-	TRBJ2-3	TGTGCCAGCAGTACGGACACCTACACAGATACGCAGTATTTT	CASSTDTYTDTQYF
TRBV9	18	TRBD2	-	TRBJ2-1	TGTGCCAGCAGCGTAGAGGGCGGGAGGGCCCTCTCCTACAATGAGCAGTTCTTC	CASSVEGGRALSYNEQFF
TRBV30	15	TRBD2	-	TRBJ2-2	TGTGCCTGGAGTGTATTAGCGGGAGGGCCCGGGGAGCTGTTTTTT	CAWSVLAGGPGELFF
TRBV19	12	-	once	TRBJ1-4	TGTGCCAGTGACGGGAATAATGAAAAACTGTTTTTT	CASDGNNEKLFF
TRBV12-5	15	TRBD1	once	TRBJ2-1	TGTGCTAGTGGTTTGAGGGGACAGCCATACAATGAGCAGTTCTTC	CASGLRGQPYNEQFF
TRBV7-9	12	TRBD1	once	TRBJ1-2	TGTGCCAGCCCAAGGACAGGTCATGGCTACACCTTC	CASPRTGHGYTF
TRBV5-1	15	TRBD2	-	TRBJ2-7	TGCGCCAGCAGCTTTGGTAGCGGGGGCACCTACGAGCAGTACTTC	CASSFGSGGTYEQYF
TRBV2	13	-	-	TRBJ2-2	TGTGCCAGCAAGGGGGAGAACACCGGGGAGCTGTTTTTT	CASKGENTGELFF
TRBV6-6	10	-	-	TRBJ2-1	TGTGCCAGCTCGTCGGGTGAGCAGTTCTTC	CASSSGEQFF
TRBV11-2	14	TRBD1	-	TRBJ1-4	TGTGCCAGCAGCTTAGGACAGGGTGGAGAAAAACTGTTTTTT	CASSLGQGGEKLFF
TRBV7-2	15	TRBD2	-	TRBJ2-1	TGTGCCAGCAGCTACCTGCTAGCGGGATACAATGAGCAGTTCTTC	CASSYLLAGYNEQFF
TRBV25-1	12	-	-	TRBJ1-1	TGTGCCAGCAGAATGACAGACACTGAAGCTTTCTTT	CASRMTDTEAFF
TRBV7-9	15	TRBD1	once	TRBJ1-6	TGTGCCAGCAGCGGTGGACAGGGAGGGAATTCACCCCTCCACTTT	CASSGGQGGNSPLHF
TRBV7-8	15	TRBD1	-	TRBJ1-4	TGTGCCAGCAGCTCCGGACAGGACTTTAATGAAAAACTGTTTTTT	CASSSGQDFNEKLFF
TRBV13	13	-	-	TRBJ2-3	TGTGCCAGCAGGTATACTAGCACAGATACGCAGTATTTT	CASRYTSTDTQYF
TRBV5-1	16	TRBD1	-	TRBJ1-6	TGCGCCAGCAGCTTGGGGACAGGGGAAGGGAATTCACCCCTCCACTTT	CASSLGTGEGNSPLHF
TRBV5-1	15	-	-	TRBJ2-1	TGCGCCAGCAGCTTGCTCCCCGGGAGTGACAATGAGCAGTTCTTC	CASSLLPGSDNEQFF
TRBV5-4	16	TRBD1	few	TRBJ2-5	TGTGCCAGCAGCTCAGCGACCGGACAGGGGAGAGAGACCCAGTACTTC	CASSSATGQGRETQYF
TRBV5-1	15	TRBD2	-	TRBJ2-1	TGCGCCAGCAGGACTAGCGGGGGCCTCTACAATGAGCAGTTCTTC	CASRTSGGLYNEQFF